A single sample gave rise to the 17 T cell receptor beta chains below, sequenced in a study of early T cells in non-severe SARS-CoV-2 infection. Using its own MiXCR run on the 5' RACE reads, TCRdb lists one record per CDR3 protein. This table holds around 35,000 distinct CDR3 sequences, 5% to 6.5% found once. Material for sequencing was whole blood. These receptors originate from an adult who was a healthcare worker with PCR-confirmed SARS-CoV-2 infection or an uninfected control (not recorded which).

This clonotype was counted ten times or more. V and J are TRBV28 and TRBJ2-4, with D possibly TRBD1 on 6 matching bases. The germline gives CDR1 MDHEN, CDR2 SYDVKM. This CDR3 comprises 16 residues. The ends were cut back, 2 bases at V and 1 base at J, with 12 bases in the middle. This CDR3 reads CASSLDRLIAKNIQYF. The CDR3 bases are TGTGCCAGCAGTTTAGACAGGCTGATCGCCAAAAACATTCAGTACTTC.

There are many counts of this clonotype. J is TRBJ2-1 and V is TRBV24-1; 7 bases map to TRBD2. This CDR3 comprises 15 residues. Losses at the gene ends were 7 bases for V and 6 bases for J; bases not matched to a gene: 11. CDR1 KGHDR and CDR2 SFDVKD come from the germline V gene. The CDR3 here is CATRGEGRGGNEQFF. As DNA, the CDR3 is TGTGCCACCAGGGGGGAGGGCCGTGGAGGCAATGAGCAGTTCTTC.

In this sample, this clonotype turned up a few times. The chain has TRBV7-2 and TRBJ1-2; D is unresolved. There are 13 residues in the CDR3. V gave up 4 bases and J gave up 4 bases, with 10 bases separating them. The germline CDR1 and CDR2 sequences are SGHTA and FQGNSA. This CDR3 reads CASSSPRGYGYTF. CDR3 DNA sequence: TGTGCCAGCAGCTCCCCCCGGGGCTATGGCTACACCTTC.

This clonotype has a count of ten or more. V and J are TRBV29-1 and TRBJ2-1; the D gene is possibly TRBD1 (6 bases). Per germline, CDR1 SQVTM and CDR2 ANQGSEA. The ends were cut back, 8 bases at V and 6 bases at J, with 23 bases in the middle. The CDR3 has 15 amino acids. As DNA, the CDR3 is TGCAGCCTCCGGGACATCGCAGTAGGGGGCAATGAGCAGTTCTTC. This translates into CSLRDIAVGGNEQFF.

This clonotype came up many times. The chain has TRBV29-1 and TRBJ1-6; D remains ambiguous. Germline lookup yields CDR1 SQVTM and CDR2 ANQGSEA. V lost 7 bases to trimming and J lost 8 bases, with 12 bases between them. The CDR3 is 12 amino acids. The chain's CDR3 is CSAGSGDSPLHF. The CDR3 DNA follows: TGCAGCGCCGGGTCCGGGGATTCACCCCTCCACTTT.

This clonotype was recorded many times. The chain employs TRBV3-1 and TRBJ1-3; perhaps TRBD1 as D (5 bases). Trimming took off 4 bases at V and 0 bases at J, with 16 bases between the two ends. The CDR3 has 17 amino acids. The V gene's germline CDR1 is LGHDT and CDR2 YNNKEL (reference sequence). The CDR3, as DNA: TGTGCCAGCAGCCTTGGGGCAGGGAGGGGCTCTGGAAACACCATATATTTT. As protein: CASSLGAGRGSGNTIYF. Together with reference TRBV3-1 and TRBJ1-3, the CDR3 gives the full variable domain: DTAVSQTPKYLVTQMGNDKSIKCEQNLGHDTMYWYKQDSKKFLKIMFSYNNKELIINETVPNRFSPKSPDKAHLNLHINSLELGDSAVYFCASSLGAGRGSGNTIYFGEGSWLTVV.

This clonotype has ten or more counts. The chain is built from TRBV9 and TRBJ2-3, with TRBD2 matching over 10 bases. This CDR3 region has 16 residues. The V and J ends lost 2 bases and 3 bases, in that order; junction bases with no gene match: 6. Germline V CDR1 and CDR2: SGDLS, YYNGEE. The CDR3 nucleotides are TGTGCCAGCAGCGTGTCGGGACTAGCGAGTACAGATACGCAGTATTTT. This sequence encodes CASSVSGLASTDTQYF.

This clonotype was found many times. The chain uses TRBV5-1 and TRBJ1-1; D is undetermined. The CDR3 is 14 amino acids. Germline CDR1 SGHRS, CDR2 YFSETQ. The V end lost 0 bases, the J end lost 0 bases, and 6 bases lay between the germline ends. The CDR3 DNA reads TGCGCCAGCAGCTTGGAAGTTCTGAACACTGAAGCTTTCTTT. Translation gives CASSLEVLNTEAFF.

This clonotype was seen repeatedly, ten times or more. The chain joins TRBV24-1 to TRBJ2-1; D is possibly TRBD1 (6 bases). V lost 5 bases and J 8 bases, leaving 18 bases between the germline ends. This CDR3 region has 15 residues. The germline V gene encodes CDR1 KGHDR and CDR2 SFDVKD. The CDR3 region is CATSAPQGRLDEQFF. The CDR3, as DNA: TGTGCCACCAGTGCACCACAGGGTCGGCTTGATGAGCAGTTCTTC.

The chain carries TRBV27 and TRBJ1-2, with 10 bases that match TRBD1. The CDR3 covers 13 residues. Germline V lookup: CDR1 MNHEY, CDR2 SMNVEV (reference sequence). J lost 8 bases, V lost 5 bases, and 5 bases had no gene match. CDR3: CASSPGTGAGYTF. As DNA, the CDR3 is TGTGCCAGCAGTCCTGGGACAGGGGCCGGCTACACCTTC.

This clonotype occurred many times. The chain is built from TRBV10-3 and TRBJ1-1; TRBD1 matches 7 bases. CDR1 and CDR2 from the germline V gene are ENHRY and SYGVKD. J lost 3 bases, V lost 4 bases, and 2 bases had no gene match. CDR3 length: 13 residues. DNA of the CDR3: TGTGCCATCAGTGTTGACAGGGACACTGAAGCTTTCTTT. It encodes CAISVDRDTEAFF.

There are many counts of this clonotype. The V gene is TRBV7-9, the J gene TRBJ1-1; 11 bases agree with TRBD1. The CDR3 spans 15 residues. The J segment lost 7 bases and the V segment lost 5 bases, leaving 9 bases of the junction unmatched. Germline lookup yields CDR1 SEHNR and CDR2 FQNEAQ (reference sequence). In DNA form, the CDR3 reads TGTGCCAGCAGCCAAGAGGACAGGGGGCATCTTGAAGCTTTCTTT. Translation: CASSQEDRGHLEAFF. The variable domain in full, completed from reference TRBV7-9 and TRBJ1-1, reads DTGVSQNPRHKITKRGQNVTFRCDPISEHNRLYWYRQTLGQGPEFLTYFQNEAQLEKSRLLSDRFSAERPKGSFSTLEIQRTEQGDSAMYLCASSQEDRGHLEAFFGQGTRLTVV.

The table lists this clonotype with many counts. The rearrangement joins TRBV24-1 to TRBJ2-1, with D uncertain. CDR3 size: 14 residues. Germline V CDR1 and CDR2: KGHDR, SFDVKD. With 5 bases removed from V and 0 bases from J, the gap between germline ends came to 7 bases. The CDR3 loop reads CATSAPSSYNEQFF. CDR3 sequence (DNA): TGTGCCACCAGTGCCCCTAGCTCCTACAATGAGCAGTTCTTC.

In its sample, this clonotype was seen many times. V usage is TRBV6-9 and J usage is TRBJ1-2; 10 nucleotides agree with TRBD1. CDR3 length: 13 residues. Germline CDR1 and CDR2: MNHGY and SVAAGI. The J segment lost 8 bases and the V segment lost 4 bases, leaving 4 bases of the junction unmatched. The CDR3 here is CASSSGQGTGYTF. The CDR3 region has the DNA TGTGCCAGCAGTTCGGGACAGGGGACCGGCTACACCTTC.

CDR3 DNA sequence: TGTGCCAGCAGTCCGGGTCCCGCCCTTAGCGAGCAGTACTTC. Translated: CASSPGPALSEQYF. J is TRBJ2-7 and V is TRBV12-3 or TRBV12-4; D gene uncertain. This CDR3 spans 14 amino acids. With 5 bases removed from V and 6 bases from J, the gap between germline ends came to 17 bases.

Regarding this clonotype: A read error may explain this, as a much larger clone is one base away. The J gene is TRBJ2-5, the V gene TRBV28; D ambiguous. Germline V gives CDR1 MDHEN, CDR2 SYDVKM. There are 17 residues in the CDR3. CDR3 sequence: CASSLASGGQYQETQNF. The CDR3 DNA reads as TGTGCCAGCAGTTTAGCTAGTGGCGGTCAGTACCAAGAGACCCAGAACTTC.

This clonotype was seen many times. V is TRBV30 and J is TRBJ2-7; TRBD2 agrees at 7 bases. Germline CDR1 is GTSNPN and CDR2 is SVGIG (reference sequence). After removal of 0 bases from V and 6 bases from J, the junction contained 2 bases not matched to a gene. This CDR3 region has 12 residues. The CDR3 reads CAWSVGGIEQYF. The CDR3 nucleotides are TGTGCCTGGAGTGTGGGAGGGATCGAGCAGTACTTC.